The text below deals with one T cell receptor (beta chain). What it binds is not known. Time point: week 47, end of study. Vaccinated patients received 300 ug of mutant IDH1 20-mer peptide per dose, with topical imiquimod. The data belong to a study of a mutant IDH1 vaccine in newly diagnosed glioma. Study-wide context: Investigators started vaccination 4-6 weeks after radiotherapy alone, or with temozolomide cycles. Males made up 62.5% and females roughly 40% of treated patients, whose mean age was around 41 years. Beforehand, treatment had been radiotherapy, temozolomide, or both; the majority received both. Study-wide points: Whatever changes occurred in top peripheral T cell clonotypes seemed unrelated to pseudoprogression.

V lost 7 bases and J 0 bases, leaving 10 bases between the germline ends. There are 15 residues in the CDR3. The germline CDR1 and CDR2 sequences are MNHNS and SASEGT. Only in-frame clones appear in the TCRdb table, and some are missing; sequencing was by immunoSEQ multiplex PCR. The profile covers 30,000 to 35,000 clones, with over 85% appearing a single time and about 2.2% taken by the ten largest. The sample in question was PBMCs, obtained from a glioma patient whose treatment included an IDH1 peptide vaccine. This sequence joins TRBV6-1 and TRBJ2-6; tentatively, D is TRBD1 (6 bases). This clonotype originated in a man between 40 and 49 years old with glioma. This CDR3 is CASKTGNSGANVLTF. In DNA, the CDR3 is TGTGCCAGCAAGACAGGAAACTCTGGGGCCAACGTCCTGACTTTC.